This T cell receptor (beta chain) originates from a study of cytomegalovirus exposure and HLA in healthy donors. Germline trimming cut 5 bases from V and 3 bases from J; bases unmatched to any gene: 12. The CDR3 length is 17 residues. Per germline, CDR1 SNHLY and CDR2 FYNNEI. Both 60 Vbeta primers and 13 Jbeta primers went into the PCR. Sequenced by immunoSEQ multiplex PCR; TCRdb stores in-frame clones only, minus some. The repertoire consists of roughly 100,000 clones, with about 81% occurring once and the leading ten covering 1.3%. This sequence was found in a young man in good health and CMV-seronegative. Source material: PBMCs. The V call is TRBV2, the J call TRBJ2-1, with 8 bases fitting TRBD2. CDR3 nucleotide sequence: TGTGCCAGCAGTCCCCTGCACGGACTAGCACTCTACAATGAGCAGTTCTTC. Translated, it gives CASSPLHGLALYNEQFF.